These T cell receptor beta chains were read from a single sample in a study of Graves' ophthalmopathy and Graves' hyperthyroidism. Using its own MiXCR run on the multiplex PCR reads, TCRdb lists one record per CDR3 protein. The table lists 900,000 to 1,200,000 distinct CDR3 sequences, about two fifths of them singletons. The sample taken for sequencing was peripheral blood or thyroid tissue (not recorded which). The receptors shown here come from an adult man with Graves' hyperthyroidism. CDR3s include the opening cysteine and the closing phenylalanine or tryptophan. Fields, in order: CDR3 DNA, CDR3 protein, clone size, D gene, J gene, V gene. D genes are given only for firm matches. Size is stated for part of the rows, as once, few or many counts, or as a class when the clone is expanded.

CDR3 DNA: TGCAGCGTTGAAGGCGCAGGGCAGGACGGTGAGCAGTTCTTC
CDR3 protein: CSVEGAGQDGEQFF
clone size: NA
D gene: NA
J gene: TRBJ2-1
V gene: TRBV29-1

CDR3 DNA: TGCAGCGTTGAACGCCCGCACAATGAAAAACTGTTTTTT
CDR3 protein: CSVERPHNEKLFF
clone size: many
D gene: NA
J gene: TRBJ1-4
V gene: TRBV29-1

CDR3 DNA: TGTGCCAGCAGTTGGGACCGTCACGGGACCCAGTACTTC
CDR3 protein: CASSWDRHGTQYF
clone size: many
D gene: NA
J gene: TRBJ2-5
V gene: TRBV6-2/TRBV6-3

CDR3 DNA: TGTGCCAGCAGTTTAGCAGGGTTGGGCACCGGGGAGCTGTTTTTT
CDR3 protein: CASSLAGLGTGELFF
clone size: NA
D gene: NA
J gene: TRBJ2-2
V gene: TRBV12-3/TRBV12-4

CDR3 DNA: TGCAGTGCTAGAGATCCCGACAGGGACCACTATAGCAATCAGCCCCAGCATTTT
CDR3 protein: CSARDPDRDHYSNQPQHF
clone size: few
D gene: TRBD1
J gene: TRBJ1-5
V gene: TRBV20-1

CDR3 DNA: TGTGCCAGTAGTATCAACCAGGGGGTGAACACTGAAGCTTTCTTT
CDR3 protein: CASSINQGVNTEAFF
clone size: few
D gene: TRBD1
J gene: TRBJ1-1
V gene: TRBV19

CDR3 DNA: TGTGCCAGCAGCTTAGCGGGTAGCGGGAGACGGGACGAGCAGCTGTTTTTT
CDR3 protein: CASSLAGSGRRDEQLFF
clone size: NA
D gene: NA
J gene: TRBJ1-4
V gene: TRBV7-2

CDR3 DNA: TGCGCCAGCAGCCATGGAGGCGGGCGCGGGGCCTACGAGCAGTACTTC
CDR3 protein: CASSHGGGRGAYEQYF
clone size: NA
D gene: NA
J gene: TRBJ2-7
V gene: TRBV4-3

CDR3 DNA: TGTGCCATCAGCAAAGGACTAGCGGCCCTCCAAGAGACCCAGTACTTC
CDR3 protein: CAISKGLAALQETQYF
clone size: NA
D gene: TRBD2
J gene: TRBJ2-5
V gene: TRBV10-3

CDR3 DNA: TGTGCCTGGAACAAACGGGACAGGGAAGTGAAGACCCAGTACTTC
CDR3 protein: CAWNKRDREVKTQYF
clone size: NA
D gene: TRBD1
J gene: TRBJ2-5
V gene: TRBV30

CDR3 DNA: TGTGCCAGCAGTCTCGGACAGTTTTCCACTGAAGCTTTCTTT
CDR3 protein: CASSLGQFSTEAFF
clone size: NA
D gene: NA
J gene: TRBJ1-1
V gene: TRBV6-2/TRBV6-3

CDR3 DNA: TGCGCCAGCAGCCAAGAAACAGGAGGAGGGGAACTGTTTTTT
CDR3 protein: CASSQETGGGELFF
clone size: many
D gene: NA
J gene: TRBJ1-4
V gene: TRBV4-1

CDR3 DNA: TGTGCCAGCAGCCAAGACCTAGTCAGGAATGAGCAGTACTTC
CDR3 protein: CASSQDLVRNEQYF
clone size: NA
D gene: NA
J gene: TRBJ2-7
V gene: TRBV14

CDR3 DNA: TGTGCCAGCAGCACCCCGGGGACTAGCGGGCGCCTATCAGACGAGCAGTACTTC
CDR3 protein: CASSTPGTSGRLSDEQYF
clone size: few
D gene: TRBD2
J gene: TRBJ2-7
V gene: TRBV5-6

CDR3 DNA: TGTGCCAGCAGTGTCCCGGGACACTACGAGCAGTACTTC
CDR3 protein: CASSVPGHYEQYF
clone size: many
D gene: NA
J gene: TRBJ2-7
V gene: TRBV25-1

CDR3 DNA: TGCAGTGCTAGAGATCTAGCGGGAGGGGTTACTGGGGCCAACGTCCTGACTTTC
CDR3 protein: CSARDLAGGVTGANVLTF
clone size: many
D gene: TRBD2
J gene: TRBJ2-6
V gene: TRBV20-1

CDR3 DNA: TGTGCCAGCAGCTTAGGGGGTCCTGTGACCCAGTACTTC
CDR3 protein: CASSLGGPVTQYF
clone size: many
D gene: NA
J gene: TRBJ2-5
V gene: TRBV7-9

CDR3 DNA: TGTGCCAGCAGAGCCCAGGAGGGCCGACGCTATGGCTACACCTTC
CDR3 protein: CASRAQEGRRYGYTF
clone size: few
D gene: NA
J gene: TRBJ1-2
V gene: TRBV6-5

CDR3 DNA: TGTGCCAGCAGTGACAGGGGGTCCTATAATTCACCCCTCCACTTT
CDR3 protein: CASSDRGSYNSPLHF
clone size: many
D gene: TRBD1
J gene: TRBJ1-6
V gene: TRBV2

CDR3 DNA: TGTGCCACCAGTGATTCTAGATTTGACGAGCAGTACTTC
CDR3 protein: CATSDSRFDEQYF
clone size: many
D gene: NA
J gene: TRBJ2-7
V gene: TRBV24-1

CDR3 DNA: TGTGCCATCAGCTTAGGACAGGGGGCCGGGGGCTACACCTTC
CDR3 protein: CAISLGQGAGGYTF
clone size: few
D gene: TRBD1
J gene: TRBJ1-2
V gene: TRBV10-3

CDR3 DNA: TGTGCCACCAGCAGAGCTGGGCGGGGGGTCACCGGGGAGCTGTTTTTT
CDR3 protein: CATSRAGRGVTGELFF
clone size: many
D gene: TRBD2
J gene: TRBJ2-2
V gene: TRBV15

CDR3 DNA: TGTGCCAGCAGCGCGAGGGACAGGTCACCCTACGAGCAGTACTTC
CDR3 protein: CASSARDRSPYEQYF
clone size: NA
D gene: TRBD1
J gene: TRBJ2-7
V gene: TRBV7-2

CDR3 DNA: TGTGCCAGTAGTATCTTCGGGCAGCCCCAGCATTTT
CDR3 protein: CASSIFGQPQHF
clone size: few
D gene: NA
J gene: TRBJ1-5
V gene: TRBV19

CDR3 DNA: TGTGCCAGCCATGGGACAGGGCTCTCCTACGAGCAGTGCTTC
CDR3 protein: CASHGTGLSYEQCF
clone size: NA
D gene: TRBD1
J gene: TRBJ2-7
V gene: TRBV25-1

CDR3 DNA: TGCAGTGCAAAGGCAGGGGGTGCGGGTGAAAAACTGTTTTTT
CDR3 protein: CSAKAGGAGEKLFF
clone size: many
D gene: TRBD1
J gene: TRBJ1-4
V gene: TRBV20-1

CDR3 DNA: TGCAGCCCCGACGGACAGGGCTATCGGGAGACCCAGTACTTC
CDR3 protein: CSPDGQGYRETQYF
clone size: NA
D gene: TRBD1
J gene: TRBJ2-5
V gene: TRBV29-1

CDR3 DNA: TGTGCCAGCAGCCAAGATCCTAATTCTGGACAGCCAGAAAAACTGTTTTTT
CDR3 protein: CASSQDPNSGQPEKLFF
clone size: NA
D gene: NA
J gene: TRBJ1-4
V gene: TRBV7-2

CDR3 DNA: TGTGCCAGCAGGTTAAACAGGGACGCAACATATGGCTACACCTTC
CDR3 protein: CASRLNRDATYGYTF
clone size: many
D gene: NA
J gene: TRBJ1-2
V gene: TRBV7-2

CDR3 DNA: TGTGCCTGGAGGAACCGGGGACTAGAACAAACCGGGGAGCTGTTTTTT
CDR3 protein: CAWRNRGLEQTGELFF
clone size: NA
D gene: TRBD2
J gene: TRBJ2-2
V gene: TRBV19

CDR3 DNA: TGTGCCAGCAGTTCCCGGACAGGGTACGACGAGCAGTACTTC
CDR3 protein: CASSSRTGYDEQYF
clone size: NA
D gene: TRBD1
J gene: TRBJ2-7
V gene: TRBV6-5

CDR3 DNA: TGTGCCAGCAGCTTCTCGGATGGGTACACCGGGGAGCTGTTTTTT
CDR3 protein: CASSFSDGYTGELFF
clone size: many
D gene: NA
J gene: TRBJ2-2
V gene: TRBV7-9

CDR3 DNA: TGTGCCAGCAGCGCCTTGGGACAGGGGGCCGGGGGCACTGAAGCTTTCTTT
CDR3 protein: CASSALGQGAGGTEAFF
clone size: NA
D gene: TRBD1
J gene: TRBJ1-1
V gene: TRBV7-3

CDR3 DNA: TGTGCCAGCAACACCCCCCCCCACGACAGGGCTGGAAACACCATATATTTT
CDR3 protein: CASNTPPHDRAGNTIYF
clone size: NA
D gene: TRBD1
J gene: TRBJ1-3
V gene: TRBV12-3/TRBV12-4

CDR3 DNA: TGCAGCTCGGGACTAGCCCCCTACGAGCAGTACTTC
CDR3 protein: CSSGLAPYEQYF
clone size: NA
D gene: TRBD2
J gene: TRBJ2-7
V gene: TRBV29-1

CDR3 DNA: TGTGCCAGCAGTTACTCTCGGGCAACCACTGAAGCTTTCTTT
CDR3 protein: CASSYSRATTEAFF
clone size: few
D gene: NA
J gene: TRBJ1-1
V gene: TRBV28

CDR3 DNA: TGTGCCAGCAGCACTTCCGGGACAGGGGGTGAGACCCAGTACTTC
CDR3 protein: CASSTSGTGGETQYF
clone size: few
D gene: TRBD1
J gene: TRBJ2-5
V gene: TRBV5-5

CDR3 DNA: TGTGCCAGCAGCTCCGGGGGGGGCGCTGGGAATTCACCCCTCCACTTT
CDR3 protein: CASSSGGGAGNSPLHF
clone size: many
D gene: NA
J gene: TRBJ1-6
V gene: TRBV7-8

CDR3 DNA: TGTGCCAGCAAGAGTTCGGCAGATACGCAGTATTTT
CDR3 protein: CASKSSADTQYF
clone size: few
D gene: NA
J gene: TRBJ2-3
V gene: TRBV7-9

CDR3 DNA: TGTGCCAGCAGCTTGGGGTTCTCAGATATCGGTTCACCCCTCCACTTT
CDR3 protein: CASSLGFSDIGSPLHF
clone size: many
D gene: NA
J gene: TRBJ1-6
V gene: TRBV5-6

CDR3 DNA: TGTGCCAGCAGCTTAGCACTAGCGGGCCCGGGGACCCAAGAGACCCAGTACTTC
CDR3 protein: CASSLALAGPGTQETQYF
clone size: many
D gene: TRBD2
J gene: TRBJ2-5
V gene: TRBV7-2

CDR3 DNA: TGCAGTGCCTCCCGACAGGAAAGATTAACCTACGAGCAGTACTTC
CDR3 protein: CSASRQERLTYEQYF
clone size: NA
D gene: NA
J gene: TRBJ2-7
V gene: TRBV20-1

CDR3 DNA: TGTGCCAGCAGTATGACAGGGGCAGGGCTGATGAACACTGAAGCTTTCTTT
CDR3 protein: CASSMTGAGLMNTEAFF
clone size: NA
D gene: TRBD1
J gene: TRBJ1-1
V gene: TRBV6-5

CDR3 DNA: TGTGCCAGCAGCAGAAGTCGGGAAAAAGGCGAGCAGTACTTC
CDR3 protein: CASSRSREKGEQYF
clone size: many
D gene: NA
J gene: TRBJ2-7
V gene: TRBV7-6

CDR3 DNA: TGCAGCGTTGCGGGGGACAGGGGCCATGCAACTAACTATGGCTACACCTTC
CDR3 protein: CSVAGDRGHATNYGYTF
clone size: NA
D gene: TRBD1
J gene: TRBJ1-2
V gene: TRBV29-1

CDR3 DNA: TGTGCCAGTAGTACGTGGAGCACTGAAGCTTTCTTT
CDR3 protein: CASSTWSTEAFF
clone size: many
D gene: NA
J gene: TRBJ1-1
V gene: TRBV19

CDR3 DNA: TGTGCCAGCAGTGCCCCTCTGGTGGGGTACACTGAAGCTTTCTTT
CDR3 protein: CASSAPLVGYTEAFF
clone size: once
D gene: NA
J gene: TRBJ1-1
V gene: TRBV25-1

CDR3 DNA: TGTGCCATCAGTAATGGGGACAGCTATGGCTACACCTTC
CDR3 protein: CAISNGDSYGYTF
clone size: NA
D gene: TRBD1
J gene: TRBJ1-2
V gene: TRBV10-3